The rows below give T cell receptor beta chains drawn from one sample of a study of cytomegalovirus exposure and HLA in healthy donors. Data came from immunoSEQ multiplex PCR; TCRdb stores just in-frame clones and leaves some out. The repertoire shows 100,000 or so clones; the top ten hold about 3.4%. The specimen was PBMCs. The receptors derive from a woman between 25 and 40 years old in good health and CMV-seronegative. CDR3s include the opening cysteine and the closing phenylalanine or tryptophan. Each record gives: D gene, J gene, V gene, clone size, CDR3 protein, CDR3 DNA. D genes are given only for firm matches. Clone size, where shown, is once, few, many, or a class for clones that have expanded.

>TRBD1|TRBJ2-7|TRBV29-1|-
CSVGTGRKHEQYF
TGCAGCGTTGGGACAGGGCGGAAGCACGAGCAGTACTTC
>-|TRBJ1-2|TRBV6-6|medium-sized
CASSSSGAFGYTF
TGTGCCAGCAGTTCATCGGGAGCCTTCGGCTACACCTTC
>-|TRBJ2-2|TRBV4-1|-
CASSTYGGANTGELFF
TGCGCCAGCAGCACCTATGGAGGGGCGAACACCGGGGAGCTGTTTTTT
>-|TRBJ2-1|TRBV6-6|-
CAAIRDNLLGEQFF
TGTGCCGCAATCCGGGACAATCTTTTAGGTGAGCAGTTCTTC
>TRBD1|TRBJ1-1|TRBV30|-
CAWGQGGTEAFF
TGTGCCTGGGGACAGGGAGGGACTGAAGCTTTCTTT
>TRBD1|TRBJ1-2|TRBV9|-
CASSRQGADYGYTF
TGTGCCAGCAGCAGACAGGGGGCAGATTATGGCTACACCTTC
>-|TRBJ2-7|TRBV10-3|-
CAISELDSKYSYEQYF
TGTGCCATCAGTGAGCTGGACAGCAAATACTCCTACGAGCAGTACTTC
>-|TRBJ1-5|TRBV15|-
CATSRYQGQPQHF
TGTGCCACCAGCAGGTATCAGGGCCAGCCCCAGCATTTT
>TRBD1|TRBJ2-7|TRBV28|-
CASSLRGQDPSYEQYF
TGTGCCAGCAGTTTAAGGGGGCAAGACCCCTCCTACGAGCAGTACTTC
>TRBD2|TRBJ2-1|TRBV2|-
CASSGSSGRLSYNEQFF
TGTGCCAGCAGTGGATCTAGCGGGAGATTGTCCTACAATGAGCAGTTCTTC
>-|TRBJ2-3|TRBV7-9|-
CASSLVLGGDTDTQYF
TGTGCCAGCAGCTTAGTTCTAGGGGGAGACACAGATACGCAGTATTTT
>-|TRBJ1-2|TRBV5-1|-
CASSPGASWNYGYTF
TGCGCCAGCAGCCCAGGTGCCTCCTGGAACTATGGCTACACCTTC
>-|TRBJ1-2|TRBV19|-
CASSIPREGSAYGYTF
TGTGCCAGTAGTATTCCCCGGGAGGGGTCGGCCTATGGCTACACCTTC
>-|TRBJ1-2|TRBV5-4|-
CASSIWAANYGYTF
TGTGCCAGCAGCATATGGGCAGCTAACTATGGCTACACCTTC
>TRBD1|TRBJ2-7|TRBV27|-
CASSPRQGAIAYEQYF
TGTGCCAGCAGTCCGCGACAGGGGGCTATAGCCTACGAGCAGTACTTC
>-|TRBJ1-1|TRBV5-1|-
CASRPDWNTEAFF
TGCGCCAGCCGACCTGACTGGAACACTGAAGCTTTCTTT
>TRBD1|TRBJ1-1|TRBV7-9|-
CASSLRRGDRASNTEAFF
TGTGCCAGCAGCTTAAGGAGGGGTGACAGGGCCTCGAACACTGAAGCTTTCTTT
>-|TRBJ2-7|TRBV15|-
CATRDNPLYEQYF
TGTGCCACCCGTGACAATCCCTTGTACGAGCAGTACTTC
>-|TRBJ2-2|TRBV11-3|-
CASSLGQITGELFF
TGTGCCAGCAGCTTAGGACAGATCACCGGGGAGCTGTTTTTT
>TRBD2|TRBJ2-7|TRBV7-2|-
CASSLKAGEWYEQYF
TGTGCCAGCAGCTTAAAGGCGGGGGAATGGTACGAGCAGTACTTC
>-|TRBJ1-4|TRBV15|-
CATSRRRLADSGNEKLFF
TGTGCCACCAGCAGAAGGCGGCTGGCGGACAGCGGTAATGAAAAACTGTTTTTT
>TRBD1|TRBJ1-4|TRBV5-6|-
CASSLAGGSEKLFF
TGTGCCAGCAGCTTGGCAGGGGGGAGTGAAAAACTGTTTTTT
>-|TRBJ2-7|TRBV4-1|-
CASSPFVLYEQYF
TGCGCCAGCAGCCCCTTCGTCCTCTACGAGCAGTACTTC
>-|TRBJ2-7|TRBV7-2|-
CASSLRTDGYEQYF
TGTGCCAGCAGCCTTCGGACTGATGGATACGAGCAGTACTTC
>TRBD1|TRBJ2-3|TRBV4-1|-
CASSQKGTGWADTQYF
TGCGCCAGCAGCCAAAAGGGGACAGGGTGGGCAGATACGCAGTATTTT
>-|TRBJ2-5|TRBV10-1|-
CASSESPPTSPQETQYF
TGCGCCAGCAGTGAGTCCCCCCCGACTAGTCCACAAGAGACCCAGTACTTC
>-|TRBJ1-4|TRBV28|-
CASSLVRGGEKLFF
TGTGCCAGCAGTTTAGTGAGGGGAGGTGAAAAACTGTTTTTT
>TRBD1|TRBJ1-6|TRBV28|-
CASSLPGQGYSPLHF
TGTGCCAGCAGTCTTCCAGGACAGGGGTATTCACCCCTCCACTTT
>-|TRBJ1-3|TRBV30|-
CAWGHWASGNTIYF
TGTGCCTGGGGTCATTGGGCTTCTGGAAACACCATATATTTT